Listed below are T cell receptor beta chains from one sample, sequenced in a study of blood T cell repertoires in COVID-19. Assay: immunoSEQ multiplex PCR; the TCRdb copy retains only in-frame clones and omits some. The data contain about 100,000 clones, around 80% of them singletons. Specimen: peripheral blood. These receptors all stem from a man aged 70 or older with acute or convalescent COVID-19. Each CDR3 is given without its conserved first and last residue. Fields, in order: CDR3 protein, J gene, V gene.

ASSTTARKHEQY TRBJ2-7 TRBV27
ASSYSGTGSSYEQY TRBJ2-7 TRBV6-5
ASSVGNSLSGDTQY TRBJ2-3 TRBV9
ASSPPNELNQPQH TRBJ1-5 TRBV18
ASSFSDPKTQY TRBJ2-5 TRBV19
ASSVDVGSSPLH TRBJ1-6 TRBV9
ASSIEDGYEQY TRBJ2-7 TRBV19
ASSQVRGPNSNQPQH TRBJ1-5 TRBV6-2/TRBV6-3
ASSAIAGGPYNEQF TRBJ2-1 TRBV7-6
ASSLVGGWGYT TRBJ1-2 TRBV7-6
AIRDRGGNQPQH TRBJ1-5 TRBV10-3
AISESMGQGNNSPLH TRBJ1-6 TRBV10-3
ASSLTGGIYEQY TRBJ2-7 TRBV5-1
ASSFLQETQY TRBJ2-5 TRBV5-1
ASSVGVTGYSAYEQY TRBJ2-7 TRBV9
ASIEGTKLYEQY TRBJ2-7 TRBV6-4
ASRIQGGEYEQY TRBJ2-7 TRBV5-1
ASSPRDRKLYGYT TRBJ1-2 TRBV27
ASSIGATGKLTNEKLF TRBJ1-4 TRBV19
ASSARENNEQF TRBJ2-1 TRBV19
ASSVGQGTDTQY TRBJ2-3 TRBV19
SASRGDPSYEQY TRBJ2-7 TRBV20-1
ASSQAGTSQETQY TRBJ2-5 TRBV4-3
ASSLSLGVNTEAF TRBJ1-1 TRBV9
ASSEQGTGGTGELF TRBJ2-2 TRBV10-1
ASSQEPDRNAIQY TRBJ2-4 TRBV3-1/TRBV3-2
ASSPLGTAGANVLT TRBJ2-6 TRBV5-1
ASGLTPRGANYGYT TRBJ1-2 TRBV12-5
ASSLDLAGSTDTQY TRBJ2-3 TRBV11-3
ASSDRGNTEAF TRBJ1-1 TRBV11-3
ASGPGQGIEKLF TRBJ1-4 TRBV19
ASRPFGGGAEGEQF TRBJ2-1 TRBV9
ASSSSARSPLH TRBJ1-6 TRBV27
ASSPGSDGYT TRBJ1-2 TRBV7-8
ASSLEVGAHGYT TRBJ1-2 TRBV5-5
ASRMGSGREQY TRBJ2-7 TRBV6-5
ASSPPPGQGVHEQF TRBJ2-1 TRBV7-3
ASSLDGRGEQF TRBJ2-1 TRBV11-3
ASSLALPGFSNQPQH TRBJ1-5 TRBV7-8
ASSLAGTDLYEQY TRBJ2-7 TRBV14
ASSPPSGDEQF TRBJ2-1 TRBV11-1
ASEPDRSYYGYT TRBJ1-2 TRBV6-5
ASSGGVDTGELF TRBJ2-2 TRBV7-9
ASSGTLNTEAF TRBJ1-1 TRBV5-1
ASRPASGGAGDTQY TRBJ2-3 TRBV6-6
ASRARGTGELF TRBJ2-2 TRBV6-5
ASSELTSGVYSYEQY TRBJ2-7 TRBV6-1
SVDVVPQWQF TRBJ2-1 TRBV29-1
ASSVFQRGRFSGANVLT TRBJ2-6 TRBV9
ASSRSPTPPYEQY TRBJ2-7 TRBV7-9
ASSQVTRGGTRGETQY TRBJ2-5 TRBV3-1/TRBV3-2
ASSQDASGGIQY TRBJ2-4 TRBV4-3
ASFVGGQGTEAF TRBJ1-1 TRBV28
ASSVDGRVAAGYT TRBJ1-2 TRBV9
ASSLMATGFDTQY TRBJ2-3 TRBV7-3
ASSWRGDRHDEAF TRBJ1-1 TRBV7-6
ASSPLSSGGAHGGELF TRBJ2-2 TRBV3-1/TRBV3-2